The TCR beta chain under discussion was sequenced for a study of cytomegalovirus exposure and HLA in healthy donors. Between the trimmed V and J ends, which lost 0 bases and 3 bases, there was a span of 9 bases. The CDR3 is 15 amino acids. CDR1 is LGHNA and CDR2 is YSLEER in the germline V gene. In regard to this clone: Other DNA sequences in this specimen translate into the identical CDR3.

The PCR employed 60 Vbeta primers together with 13 Jbeta primers. Generated by immunoSEQ multiplex PCR, the TCRdb table keeps only in-frame clones and is missing some. The repertoire has about 160,000 clones, approximately 80% of them found once; the top ten carry over 1.1%. The TCR sequence derives from a male donor in good health and CMV-seronegative. Sample: PBMCs. The chain employs TRBV4-3 and TRBJ1-5, with D hard to call. CDR3 sequence (DNA): TGCGCCAGCAGCCAAGATGCGGGTTCCAATCAGCCCCAGCATTTT. This codes for CASSQDAGSNQPQHF.